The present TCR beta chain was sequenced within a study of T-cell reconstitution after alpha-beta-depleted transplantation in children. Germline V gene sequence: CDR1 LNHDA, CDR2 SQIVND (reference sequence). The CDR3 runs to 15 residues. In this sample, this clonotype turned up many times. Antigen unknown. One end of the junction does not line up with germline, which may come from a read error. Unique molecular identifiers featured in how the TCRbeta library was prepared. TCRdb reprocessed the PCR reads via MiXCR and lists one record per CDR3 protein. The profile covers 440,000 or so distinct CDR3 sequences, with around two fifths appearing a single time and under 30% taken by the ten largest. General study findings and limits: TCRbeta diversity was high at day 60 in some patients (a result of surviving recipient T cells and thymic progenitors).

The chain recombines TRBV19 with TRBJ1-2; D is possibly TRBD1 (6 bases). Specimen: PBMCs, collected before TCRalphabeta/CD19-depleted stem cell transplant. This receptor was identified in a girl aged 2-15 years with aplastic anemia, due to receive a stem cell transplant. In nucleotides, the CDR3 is TGTGCCAGTAGTATACGGGGGCGCATCGACTATGACTACACCTTC. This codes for CASSIRGRIDYDYTF.